These 7 T cell receptor beta chains were sequenced from one sample in a study of T-cell memory formation after mild COVID-19. Each CDR3 protein is one row after TCRdb ran MiXCR on the 5' RACE reads. The repertoire consists of roughly 350,000 distinct CDR3 sequences, with approximately 14% occurring once and the leading ten covering about a fifth. Sequenced: PBMCs or a T cell subset sorted from them (not recorded which). These receptor sequences come from a man younger than 30 who had mild COVID-19 (a few samples of this study predate the infection). Cell type and time point are not known.

The chain uses TRBV4-1 and TRBJ2-3; 7 bases align to TRBD2. CDR3 length equals 19 residues. Germline CDR1 reads MGHRA; CDR2 reads YSYEKL. With 0 bases clipped from V and 2 bases from J, the junction kept 14 bases outside the gene matches. The CDR3 here is CASSQDGGEVLSATDTQYF. CDR3 nucleotide sequence: TGCGCCAGCAGCCAAGATGGGGGGGAGGTACTGTCGGCCACAGATACGCAGTATTTT.

This clonotype was recorded once. The chain carries TRBV20-1 and TRBJ2-7, with 11 bases matching TRBD2. V gave up 5 bases and J gave up 3 bases; unmatched junction bases: 3. CDR1 is DFQATT, CDR2 SNEGSKA, per germline (reference sequence). The CDR3 is 13 residues long. This CDR3 is CSAQTSGNYEQYF. The DNA for the CDR3 is TGCAGTGCTCAGACTAGCGGGAACTACGAGCAGTACTTC.

The sample holds many counts of this clonotype. A junction end diverges from the germline sequence, so it may reflect a read error. The chain employs TRBV5-1 and TRBJ2-3; a weak D match, TRBD2 (6 bases). This CDR3 has 12 amino acids. Germline-derived CDR1 and CDR2 are SGHRS and YFSETQ. The CDR3 DNA reads TGTGCCAGCAGCTTAGCGGCAGATACGCAGTATTTT. Translating it yields CASSLAADTQYF.

The chain recombines TRBV12-3 or TRBV12-4 with TRBJ2-5; D gene ambiguous. The CDR3 contains 13 residues. Trimming took off 5 bases at V and 7 bases at J, with 14 bases between the two ends. The CDR3 spells CASSPPGVVTQYF. DNA for the CDR3: TGTGCCAGCAGTCCCCCTGGGGTTGTGACCCAGTACTTC.

This clonotype showed up many times. This chain connects TRBV6-5 to TRBJ1-2; 8 nucleotides line up with TRBD1. CDR1 is MNHEY, CDR2 SVGAGI, per germline. This CDR3 is 14 amino acids long. V was clipped by 5 bases and J by 6 bases; unmatched bases: 8. The CDR3: CASSLGQGLDGYTF. The CDR3 DNA reads TGTGCCAGCAGTCTAGGACAGGGTTTAGATGGCTACACCTTC.

The gene calls are TRBV5-1 and TRBJ1-1; no reliable D call. The germline gives CDR1 SGHRS, CDR2 YFSETQ. This CDR3 has 13 residues. V gave up 1 base and J gave up 6 bases, with 10 bases separating them. As DNA, the CDR3 is TGCGCCAGCAGCTTGTGGTCCGGATCTGAAGCTTTCTTT. Translating gives CASSLWSGSEAFF.

The rearrangement links TRBV7-9 to TRBJ2-5, with D perhaps given as TRBD1 or TRBD2 (5 bases each). Trimming removed 2 bases from V and 2 bases from J, with 9 bases in between. This CDR3 contains 14 residues. Per the germline V gene, CDR1 is SEHNR and CDR2 is FQNEAQ (reference sequence). The CDR3 DNA follows: TGTGCCAGCAGCTTACCCAGGGAGCAAGAGACCCAGTACTTC. Protein: CASSLPREQETQYF.